Sequencing of this TCR beta chain was carried out in a study of shared clonotypes between healthy human individuals. Sorted-subset replicate PCR reactions contained roughly 200 ng DNA, corresponding to approximately 30,000 T cell genomes. Using immunoSEQ multiplex PCR, the repertoire was profiled, and TCRdb retains in-frame clones only, with some absent. The sample consists of millions of clones, about 92% of them appearing once. Looked up from germline, CDR1 is SGDLS and CDR2 is YYNGEE. V was cut by 0 bases and J by 4 bases, with 13 bases left in between. The CDR3 is 15 amino acids. Sequencing was done on a sample of naive CD4+ T cells sorted from blood. Subset indicated: CD45RA+ positively selected. The receptor was derived from a man between 18 and 29 years old in good health. The chain carries TRBV9 and TRBJ1-1, with D possibly matching TRBD1 (6 bases). This CDR3 is CASSVDGFRGTEAFF. For the CDR3, the DNA is TGTGCCAGCAGCGTAGATGGATTCAGGGGCACTGAAGCTTTCTTT.